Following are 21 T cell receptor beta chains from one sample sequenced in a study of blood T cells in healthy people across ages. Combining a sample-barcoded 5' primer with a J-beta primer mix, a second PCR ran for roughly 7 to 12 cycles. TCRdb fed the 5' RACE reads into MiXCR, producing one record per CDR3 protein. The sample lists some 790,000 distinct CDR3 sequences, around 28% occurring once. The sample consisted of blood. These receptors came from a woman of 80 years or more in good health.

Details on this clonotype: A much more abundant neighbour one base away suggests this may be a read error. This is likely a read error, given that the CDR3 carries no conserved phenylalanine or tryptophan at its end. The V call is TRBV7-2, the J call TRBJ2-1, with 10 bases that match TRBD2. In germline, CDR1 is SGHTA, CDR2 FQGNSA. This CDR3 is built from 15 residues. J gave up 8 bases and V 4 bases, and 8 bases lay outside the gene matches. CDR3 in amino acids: CASSSPSGGGYEQFV. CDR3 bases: TGTGCCAGCAGCTCTCCTAGCGGGGGAGGGTATGAGCAGTTCGTC.

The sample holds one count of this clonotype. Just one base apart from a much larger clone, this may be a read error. CDR3 amino acids: CASGRWTGGYGYTF. The CDR3 region has the DNA TGTGCCAGCGGCCGGTGGACAGGGGGCTACGGCTACACCTTC. V gene TRBV6-5 combines with J gene TRBJ1-2, with 11 bases that match TRBD1. Germline-derived CDR1 and CDR2 are MNHEY and SVGAGI. CDR3 length equals 14 residues. With 8 bases clipped from V and 8 bases from J, the junction kept 10 bases outside the gene matches.

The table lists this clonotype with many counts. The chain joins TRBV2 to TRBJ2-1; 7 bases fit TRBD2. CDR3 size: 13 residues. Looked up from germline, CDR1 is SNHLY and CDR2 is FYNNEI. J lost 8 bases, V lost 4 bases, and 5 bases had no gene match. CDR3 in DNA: TGTGCCAGCAGTGCCTGGGGGGGGGATGAGCAGTTCTTC. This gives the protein CASSAWGGDEQFF. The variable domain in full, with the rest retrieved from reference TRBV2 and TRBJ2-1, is EPEVTQTPSHQVTQMGQEVILRCVPISNHLYFYWYRQILGQKVEFLVSFYNNEISEKSEIFDDQFSVERPDGSNFTLKIRSTKLEDSAMYFCASSAWGGDEQFFGPGTRLTVL.

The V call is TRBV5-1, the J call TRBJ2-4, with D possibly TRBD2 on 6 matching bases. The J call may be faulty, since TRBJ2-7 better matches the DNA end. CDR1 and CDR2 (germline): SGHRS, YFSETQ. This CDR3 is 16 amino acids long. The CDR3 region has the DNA TGCGCCAGCAGCGGCCGGGACTCCTCTACAGACTACGAGCAGTACTTC. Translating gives CASSGRDSSTDYEQYF.

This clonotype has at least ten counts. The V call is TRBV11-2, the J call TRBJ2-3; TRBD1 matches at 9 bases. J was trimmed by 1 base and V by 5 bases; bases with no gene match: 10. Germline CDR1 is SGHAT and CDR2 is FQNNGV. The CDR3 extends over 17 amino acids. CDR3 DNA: TGTGCCAGCAGCCGGGACAGGGAACCCTTCCGCACAGATACGCAGTATTTT. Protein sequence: CASSRDREPFRTDTQYF.

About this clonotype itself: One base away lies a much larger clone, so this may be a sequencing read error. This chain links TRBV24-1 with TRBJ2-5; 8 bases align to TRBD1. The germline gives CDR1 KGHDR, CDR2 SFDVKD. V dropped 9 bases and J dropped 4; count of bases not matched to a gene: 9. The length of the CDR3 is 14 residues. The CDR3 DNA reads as TGTGCCACCGGACAGGGAGGATCGGTAGAGACCCAGTACTTC. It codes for CATGQGGSVETQYF.

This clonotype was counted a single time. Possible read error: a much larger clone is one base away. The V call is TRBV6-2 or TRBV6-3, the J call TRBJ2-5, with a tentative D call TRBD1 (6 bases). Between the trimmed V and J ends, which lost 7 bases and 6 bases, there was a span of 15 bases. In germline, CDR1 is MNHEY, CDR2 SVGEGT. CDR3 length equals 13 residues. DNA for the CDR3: TGTGCCAGCAACCGTAACAGGGTCAAGACCCAGTACTTC. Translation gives CASNRNRVKTQYF.

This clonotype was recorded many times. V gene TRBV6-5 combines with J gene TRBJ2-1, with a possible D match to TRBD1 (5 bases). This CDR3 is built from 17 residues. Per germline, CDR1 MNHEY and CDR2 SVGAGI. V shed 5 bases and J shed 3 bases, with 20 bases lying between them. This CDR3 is CASSNHETVLNYNEQFF. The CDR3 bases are TGTGCCAGCAGTAACCACGAGACAGTTCTGAACTACAATGAGCAGTTCTTC.

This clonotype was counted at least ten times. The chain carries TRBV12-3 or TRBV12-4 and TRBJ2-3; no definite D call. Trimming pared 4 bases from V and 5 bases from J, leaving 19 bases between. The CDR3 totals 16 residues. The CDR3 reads CASSSLRVGKVDTQYF. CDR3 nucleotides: TGTGCCAGCAGTTCCCTTCGGGTTGGCAAGGTAGATACGCAGTATTTT.

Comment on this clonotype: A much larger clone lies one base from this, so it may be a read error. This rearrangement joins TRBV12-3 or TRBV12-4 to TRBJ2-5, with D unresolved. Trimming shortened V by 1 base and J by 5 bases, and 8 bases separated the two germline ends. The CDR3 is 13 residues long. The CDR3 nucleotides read TGTGCCAGCAGTTTAGACACTTGGGAGACCCAGTACTTC. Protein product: CASSLDTWETQYF.

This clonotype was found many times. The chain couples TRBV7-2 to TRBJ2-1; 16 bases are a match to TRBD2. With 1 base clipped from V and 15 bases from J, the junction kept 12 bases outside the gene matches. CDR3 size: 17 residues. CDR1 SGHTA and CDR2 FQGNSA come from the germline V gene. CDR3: CASSLGGLAGGLQSAFF. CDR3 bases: TGTGCCAGCAGCTTAGGGGGACTAGCGGGGGGGCTTCAGAGCGCGTTCTTC.

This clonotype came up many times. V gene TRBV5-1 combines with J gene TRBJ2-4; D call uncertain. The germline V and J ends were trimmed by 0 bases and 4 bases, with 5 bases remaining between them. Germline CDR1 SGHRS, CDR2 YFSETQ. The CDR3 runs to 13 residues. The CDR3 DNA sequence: TGCGCCAGCAGCTTGGGGCAGAAAAACATTCAGTACTTC. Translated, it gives CASSLGQKNIQYF.

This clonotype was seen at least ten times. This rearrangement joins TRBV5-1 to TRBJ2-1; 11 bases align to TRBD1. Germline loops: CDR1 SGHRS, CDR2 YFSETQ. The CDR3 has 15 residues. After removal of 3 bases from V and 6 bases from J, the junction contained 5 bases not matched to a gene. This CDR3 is CASSYGQGASNEQFF. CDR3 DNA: TGCGCCAGCAGCTACGGACAGGGGGCCAGCAATGAGCAGTTCTTC. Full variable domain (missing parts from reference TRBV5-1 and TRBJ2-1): KAGVTQTPRYLIKTRGQQVTLSCSPISGHRSVSWYQQTPGQGLQFLFEYFSETQRNKGNFPGRFSGRQFSNSRSEMNVSTLELGDSALYLCASSYGQGASNEQFFGPGTRLTVL.

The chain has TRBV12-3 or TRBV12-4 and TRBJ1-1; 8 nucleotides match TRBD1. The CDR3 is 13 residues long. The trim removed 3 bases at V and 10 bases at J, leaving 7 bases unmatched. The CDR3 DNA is TGTGCCAGCAGTTTGGCAGGGGGCCTAATAGCTTTCTTT. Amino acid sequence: CASSLAGGLIAFF.

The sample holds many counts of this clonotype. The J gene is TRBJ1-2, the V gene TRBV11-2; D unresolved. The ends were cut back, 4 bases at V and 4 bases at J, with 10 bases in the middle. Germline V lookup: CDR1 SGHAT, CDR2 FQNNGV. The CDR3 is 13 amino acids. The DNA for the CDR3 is TGTGCCAGCAGCTCGGACGGGGTCTATGGCTACACCTTC. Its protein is CASSSDGVYGYTF. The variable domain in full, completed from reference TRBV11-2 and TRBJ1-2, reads EAGVAQSPRYKIIEKRQSVAFWCNPISGHATLYWYQQILGQGPKLLIQFQNNGVVDDSQLPKDRFSAERLKGVDSTLKIQPAKLEDSAVYLCASSSDGVYGYTFGSGTRLTVV.

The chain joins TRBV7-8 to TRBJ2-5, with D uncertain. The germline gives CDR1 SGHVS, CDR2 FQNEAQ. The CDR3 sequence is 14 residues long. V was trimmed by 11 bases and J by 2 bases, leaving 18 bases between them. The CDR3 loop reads CAFTATSIQETQYF. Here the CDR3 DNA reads TGTGCCTTTACAGCCACAAGTATACAAGAGACCCAGTACTTC. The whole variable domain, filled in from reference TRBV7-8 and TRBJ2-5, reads GAGVSQSPRYKVAKRGQDVALRCDPISGHVSLFWYQQALGQGPEFLTYFQNEAQLDKSGLPSDRFFAERPEGSVSTLKIQRTQQEDSAVYLCAFTATSIQETQYFGPGTRLLVL.

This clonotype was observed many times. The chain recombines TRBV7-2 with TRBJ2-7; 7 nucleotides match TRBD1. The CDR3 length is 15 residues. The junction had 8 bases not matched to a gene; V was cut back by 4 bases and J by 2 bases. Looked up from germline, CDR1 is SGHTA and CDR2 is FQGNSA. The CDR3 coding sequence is TGTGCCAGCAGCTCGACAGGGATCGGGGCCTACGAGCAGTACTTC. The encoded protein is CASSSTGIGAYEQYF.

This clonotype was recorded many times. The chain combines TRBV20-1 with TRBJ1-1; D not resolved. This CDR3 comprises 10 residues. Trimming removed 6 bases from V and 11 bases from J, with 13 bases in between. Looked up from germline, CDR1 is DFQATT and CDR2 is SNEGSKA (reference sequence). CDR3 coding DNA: TGCAGTGCCCGTAAGTGGTTGGCTTTCTTT. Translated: CSARKWLAFF.

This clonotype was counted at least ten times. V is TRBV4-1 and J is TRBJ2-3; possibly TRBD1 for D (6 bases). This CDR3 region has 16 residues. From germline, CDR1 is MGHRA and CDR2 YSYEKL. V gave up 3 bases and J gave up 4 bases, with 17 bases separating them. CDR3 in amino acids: CASSHPAHRVADTQYF. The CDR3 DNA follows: TGCGCCAGCAGCCATCCTGCCCACAGGGTTGCAGATACGCAGTATTTT.

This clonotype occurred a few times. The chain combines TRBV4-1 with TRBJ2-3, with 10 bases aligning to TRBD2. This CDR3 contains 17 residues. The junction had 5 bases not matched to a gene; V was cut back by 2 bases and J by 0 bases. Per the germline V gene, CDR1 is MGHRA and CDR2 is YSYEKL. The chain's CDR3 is CASSQTLAGASTDTQYF. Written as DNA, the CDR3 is TGCGCCAGCAGCCAAACCCTAGCGGGGGCCAGCACAGATACGCAGTATTTT.

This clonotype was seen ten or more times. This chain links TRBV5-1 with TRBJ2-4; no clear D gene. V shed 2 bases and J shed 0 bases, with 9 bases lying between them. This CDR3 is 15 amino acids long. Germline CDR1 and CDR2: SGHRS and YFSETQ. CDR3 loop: CASSFNGEAKNIQYF. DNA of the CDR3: TGCGCCAGCAGCTTTAATGGGGAAGCCAAAAACATTCAGTACTTC.